Listed here are 31 T cell receptor beta chains from one sample, sequenced in a study of sequential checkpoint blockade in melanoma. Stated treatment: randomized to nivolumab then ipilimumab (arm A) or the reverse (arm B). Profiling relied on immunoSEQ multiplex PCR, and the TCRdb table lists in-frame clones only, not all of them. The sample consists of about 2,500 clones, 22% of them appearing once. Sequencing was performed on tumor tissue (inferred from file names), taken from a patient given nivolumab and ipilimumab in sequence. These receptors were collected from a human donor with melanoma.

This clone was counted between two and nine times. The V and J genes are TRBV9 and TRBJ2-3; 15 nucleotides line up with TRBD2. The germline gives CDR1 SGDLS, CDR2 YYNGEE. The J segment lost 4 bases and the V segment lost 3 bases, leaving 12 bases of the junction unmatched. This CDR3 is built from 19 residues. The CDR3 DNA reads as TGTGCCAGCAGCGCCCCCCTCGGGACTAGCGGGGGGAGGGCAGATACGCAGTATTTT. This encodes CASSAPLGTSGGRADTQYF.

This clone was picked up many times. This chain connects TRBV11-3 to TRBJ1-1, with 7 bases matching TRBD1. CDR3 length: 15 residues. The trim removed 5 bases at V and 3 bases at J, leaving 9 bases unmatched. The germline V gene encodes CDR1 SGHNT and CDR2 YENEEA. The CDR3 nucleotides are TGTGCCAGCAGCCCCGGGACAGATCTCTACACTGAAGCTTTCTTT. Amino acids: CASSPGTDLYTEAFF.

This clone was seen a few times. This chain joins TRBV6-8 and TRBJ1-1, with TRBD1 identical over 7 bases. The V segment lost 0 bases and the J segment 4 bases; nucleotides outside the gene matches: 5. The CDR3 extends over 15 amino acids. Per the germline V gene, CDR1 is MNHGY and CDR2 is SAAAGT. CDR3 residues: CASSYSVQGITEAFF. The CDR3, as DNA: TGTGCCAGCAGTTACTCCGTACAGGGGATCACTGAAGCTTTCTTT.

This clone was detected only a few times. The V call is TRBV19, the J call TRBJ1-1; perhaps TRBD1 as D (6 bases). The V and J ends lost 1 base and 4 bases respectively, with 13 bases between them. CDR1 is LNHDA, CDR2 SQIVND, per germline (reference sequence). The CDR3 consists of 15 residues. The CDR3 here is CASSIVGGRGTEAFF. The DNA of the CDR3 is TGTGCCAGTAGTATAGTAGGGGGGCGCGGCACTGAAGCTTTCTTT.

This clone rates as medium-sized. The genes are TRBV11-3 and TRBJ1-1, with unresolved D. The CDR3 contains 16 residues. The V end lost 4 bases, the J end lost 6 bases, and 21 bases lay between the germline ends. From germline, CDR1 is SGHNT and CDR2 YENEEA. Here the CDR3 reads CASSSNRVGIVAEAFF. DNA for the CDR3: TGTGCCAGCAGCTCAAATAGGGTGGGGATAGTCGCTGAAGCTTTCTTT.

This sequence joins TRBV6-8 and TRBJ1-2; 7 bases map to TRBD1. The CDR3 is 18 residues long. V shed 4 bases and J 1 base; nucleotides not matched to a gene: 15. Per germline, CDR1 MNHGY and CDR2 SAAAGT. For the CDR3, the DNA is TGTGCCAGCAGTTCCGCTAGGGACAGAAATATTCGTAACTATGGCTACACCTTC. This codes for CASSSARDRNIRNYGYTF.

This sequence joins TRBV6-8 and TRBJ1-2; D gene ambiguous. The CDR3 extends over 14 amino acids. Germline V CDR1 and CDR2: MNHGY, SAAAGT. V was clipped by 5 bases and J by 7 bases, with 17 bases between them. The DNA of the CDR3 is TGTGCCAGCAGTACCGCCGGGGAAGGTGGTGGCTACACCTTC. Protein product: CASSTAGEGGGYTF.

This rearrangement joins TRBV10-3 to TRBJ1-5; TRBD1 aligns across 7 bases. Per germline, CDR1 ENHRY and CDR2 SYGVKD. CDR3 length: 16 amino acids. Trimming removed 2 bases from V and 1 base from J; junction bases left unmatched: 5. CDR3 DNA: TGTGCCATCAGTGAGAGACAGGGAGGGAGCAATCAGCCCCAGCATTTT. As protein: CAISERQGGSNQPQHF.

The V and J genes are TRBV10-3 and TRBJ2-5; 9 bases match TRBD2. V gave up 2 bases and J gave up 4 bases; unmatched junction bases: 5. CDR3 length: 15 residues. Germline CDR1 and CDR2: ENHRY and SYGVKD. The CDR3 DNA reads TGTGCCATCAGTGAGCTCGGGACTAGCTCAGAGACCCAGTACTTC. Translated, it gives CAISELGTSSETQYF.

This clone is judged medium-sized. This sequence joins TRBV11-3 and TRBJ1-5; tentatively, D is TRBD1 (6 bases). Germline CDR1 SGHNT, CDR2 YENEEA. The CDR3 runs 15 residues. Deletions cut 6 bases from V and 4 bases from J, with 16 bases between. The CDR3 sequence: CASSFSGTTNQPQHF. CDR3 sequence (DNA): TGTGCCAGCAGTTTCTCCGGGACAACGAATCAGCCCCAGCATTTT.

By sample share, this clone is medium-sized (0.01 to 0.1%). The rearrangement joins TRBV11-3 to TRBJ1-2; no clear D gene. The CDR3 loop spans 14 amino acids. Germline V CDR1 and CDR2: SGHNT, YENEEA. V dropped 1 base and J dropped 4 bases, with 10 bases sitting between them. The CDR3, as DNA: TGTGCCAGCAGCTTAGGGCCGCCCCGCTATGGCTACACCTTC. Amino acid sequence: CASSLGPPRYGYTF. Together with reference TRBV11-3 and TRBJ1-2, the CDR3 gives the full variable domain: EAGVVQSPRYKIIEKKQPVAFWCNPISGHNTLYWYLQNLGQGPELLIRYENEEAVDDSQLPKDRFSAERLKGVDSTLKIQPAELGDSAVYLCASSLGPPRYGYTFGSGTRLTVV.

By sample fraction, this clone is medium-sized. The chain recombines TRBV11-3 with TRBJ1-2, with TRBD1 identical over 8 bases. V shed 8 bases and J 4 bases; nucleotides not matched to a gene: 15. Per the germline V gene, CDR1 is SGHNT and CDR2 is YENEEA. The CDR3 has 16 amino acids. The CDR3 is CASLLLSSGGVYGYTF. In DNA form, the CDR3 reads TGTGCCAGCTTGCTTCTCTCATCAGGGGGCGTCTATGGCTACACCTTC.

This clone showed up just once. The rearrangement links TRBV10-2 to TRBJ2-2, with TRBD2 as a possible D gene (5 bases). The CDR3 consists of 16 residues. Germline CDR1 and CDR2: WSHSY and SAAADI. Trimming stripped 8 bases from V and 2 bases from J, with 18 bases between. As DNA, the CDR3 is TGCGCCAGCTCTATCGCGGGCGATCCTAACACCGGGGAGCTGTTTTTT. This sequence encodes CASSIAGDPNTGELFF.

This clone was picked up a small number of times. The CDR3 sequence: CASSDCPSLLVDNEKLFF. CDR3 nucleotides: TGTGCCAGCAGTGACTGTCCAAGTCTCCTAGTCGACAATGAAAAACTGTTTTTT. V usage is TRBV6-8 and J usage is TRBJ1-4, with D unresolved. V lost 5 bases and J 5 bases, leaving 24 bases between the germline ends. In germline, CDR1 is MNHGY, CDR2 SAAAGT. The CDR3 sequence is 18 residues long.

The chain uses TRBV5-1 and TRBJ1-1; no reliable D call. Trimming cost V 0 bases and J 2 bases, with 8 bases left between them. Germline V gene lookup returns CDR1 SGHRS and CDR2 YFSETQ. This CDR3 region has 14 residues. In DNA, the CDR3 is TGCGCCAGCAGCTTGGGCAGCGGTAACACTGAAGCTTTCTTT. It yields the protein CASSLGSGNTEAFF.

The chain uses TRBV12-5 and TRBJ2-7, with D perhaps TRBD2 (5 bases). The CDR3 covers 14 residues. Trimming cost V 0 bases and J 0 bases, with 6 bases left between them. Per germline, CDR1 LGHNT and CDR2 FRNRAP. CDR3 amino acids: CASGLVAGSYEQYF. The CDR3 DNA follows: TGTGCTAGTGGTTTGGTCGCGGGCTCCTACGAGCAGTACTTC.

By share, this clone counts as medium-sized. J is TRBJ1-5 and V is TRBV11-3; 8 bases map to TRBD1. This CDR3 contains 15 residues. V lost 5 bases, J lost 3 bases, and 6 bases stayed unmatched. The germline gives CDR1 SGHNT, CDR2 YENEEA. The CDR3 is CASSLGQGFNQPQHF. The CDR3 nucleotides read TGTGCCAGCAGCCTTGGACAGGGATTCAATCAGCCCCAGCATTTT.

The chain is built from TRBV28 and TRBJ1-1; 9 bases line up with TRBD1. V gave up 2 bases and J gave up 10 bases; unmatched junction bases: 5. CDR3 length: 13 residues. Germline CDR1 and CDR2: MDHEN and SYDVKM. The CDR3, as DNA: TGTGCCAGCAGTTTAAGTACAGGGGGCCGAGCTTTCTTT. This codes for CASSLSTGGRAFF.

Sample share makes this clone hyperexpanded. V gene TRBV6-1 combines with J gene TRBJ1-2; TRBD1 matches 8 bases. Trimming removed 1 base from V and 8 bases from J; junction bases left unmatched: 9. The CDR3 is 15 amino acids. CDR1 MNHNS and CDR2 SASEGT come from the germline V gene. The chain's CDR3 is CASSEGGQGAEGYTF. CDR3 DNA sequence: TGTGCCAGCAGTGAAGGAGGGCAGGGGGCAGAAGGCTACACCTTC.

By sample share, this clone is hyperexpanded. J is TRBJ2-1 and V is TRBV6-7; a possible D gene is TRBD2 (6 bases). TRBV6-7 counts as an open reading frame of uncertain function. The V gene lost 7 bases and the J gene lost 8 bases, with 9 bases spanning the gap. The CDR3 runs 11 residues. The CDR3 protein is CASTWGDEQFF. The CDR3 bases are TGTGCCAGCACTTGGGGGGATGAGCAGTTCTTC.

By its share, this clone is medium-sized. V and J are TRBV11-3 and TRBJ1-3; a possible D gene is TRBD1 (5 bases). V was shortened by 4 bases and J by 3 bases, with 16 bases between the two germline ends. The CDR3 runs 16 residues. Germline loops: CDR1 SGHNT, CDR2 YENEEA. The CDR3 DNA reads as TGTGCCAGCAGCTCCCCGGGGCCCTGGGTTGGAAACACCATATATTTT. Protein: CASSSPGPWVGNTIYF.

The V call is TRBV28, the J call TRBJ2-7; no clear D gene. This CDR3 has 14 amino acids. Germline CDR1 and CDR2: MDHEN and SYDVKM. With 5 bases removed from V and 0 bases from J, the gap between germline ends came to 11 bases. The CDR3 reads CASSGDIFSYEQYV. In nucleotides, the CDR3 is TGTGCCAGCAGTGGAGACATATTCTCCTACGAGCAGTACGTC.

This chain uses TRBV18 with TRBJ1-1; D perhaps matches TRBD1 (5 bases). CDR3 size: 17 residues. Trimming pared 3 bases from V and 5 bases from J, leaving 22 bases between. Per germline, CDR1 KGHSH and CDR2 LQKENI. The CDR3 sequence: CASSPRPGRERGTEAFF. The CDR3 DNA reads TGTGCCAGCTCACCCCGACCGGGACGGGAACGTGGAACTGAAGCTTTCTTT.

This clone came up a few times. The chain is built from TRBV6-8 and TRBJ2-1, with D possibly called TRBD1 or TRBD2 (5 bases each). The CDR3 contains 13 residues. From germline, CDR1 is MNHGY and CDR2 SAAAGT. V lost 6 bases and J 7 bases, leaving 13 bases between the germline ends. CDR3 loop: CASSRLGANEQFF. CDR3 coding DNA: TGTGCCAGCAGCAGACTCGGGGCGAATGAGCAGTTCTTC.

This clone has just a few counts. V usage is TRBV6-8 and J usage is TRBJ2-7; 8 bases are shared with TRBD2. From germline, CDR1 is MNHGY and CDR2 SAAAGT. Trimming removed 2 bases from V and 5 bases from J; junction bases left unmatched: 8. The CDR3 is 15 amino acids. The CDR3 sequence: CASSYPGGGRNEQYF. The CDR3 DNA follows: TGTGCCAGCAGTTACCCAGGCGGGGGGAGAAACGAGCAGTACTTC.

The chain uses TRBV18 and TRBJ2-6; D ambiguous. Germline loops: CDR1 KGHSH, CDR2 LQKENI. CDR3 size: 18 residues. V was cut by 6 bases and J by 1 base, with 19 bases left in between. This CDR3 is CASSTTKQKLSGANVLTF. In DNA form, the CDR3 reads TGTGCCAGCTCGACCACCAAACAGAAGCTATCTGGGGCCAACGTCCTGACTTTC.

The rearrangement joins TRBV15 to TRBJ2-5, with 8 positions matching TRBD1. Germline V CDR1 and CDR2: LNHNV, YYDKDF (reference sequence). Trimming at V came to 0 bases and at J to 5 bases, leaving 5 bases not matched to a gene. CDR3 size: 15 residues. The CDR3: CATSREGRGRETQYF. The DNA of the CDR3 is TGTGCCACCAGCAGAGAGGGCAGGGGGCGTGAGACCCAGTACTTC.

This clone counts as large (0.1 to 1%). V usage is TRBV11-3 and J usage is TRBJ1-4; 9 positions agree with TRBD1. V lost 4 bases, J lost 8 bases, and 11 bases stayed unmatched. Germline CDR1 is SGHNT and CDR2 is YENEEA. The CDR3 consists of 16 residues. The CDR3 is CASSSNSGTGLEKLFF. The CDR3 DNA follows: TGTGCCAGCAGCTCCAATTCCGGGACAGGGCTCGAAAAACTGTTTTTT.

The rearrangement links TRBV11-3 to TRBJ2-3; possible D gene TRBD1, 7 bases. This CDR3 contains 17 residues. V lost 2 bases, J lost 4 bases, and 19 bases lay in between. The germline V gene has CDR1 SGHNT and CDR2 YENEEA. This CDR3 reads CASSLRRQGGGADTQYF. The CDR3 nucleotides are TGTGCCAGCAGCTTACGGCGACAGGGTGGAGGGGCAGATACGCAGTATTTT. Full variable domain (remainder filled in from reference TRBV11-3 and TRBJ2-3): EAGVVQSPRYKIIEKKQPVAFWCNPISGHNTLYWYLQNLGQGPELLIRYENEEAVDDSQLPKDRFSAERLKGVDSTLKIQPAELGDSAVYLCASSLRRQGGGADTQYFGPGTRLTVL.

The gene calls are TRBV25-1 and TRBJ2-7, with TRBD1 matching over 8 bases. V was clipped by 5 bases and J by 5 bases; unmatched bases: 8. Germline CDR1 is MGHDK and CDR2 is SYGVNS. The CDR3 is made up of 14 amino acids. This CDR3 is CASSHYGQGDEQYF. CDR3 coding DNA: TGTGCCAGCAGTCACTACGGACAGGGCGACGAGCAGTACTTC.

V usage is TRBV6-8 and J usage is TRBJ2-2; the D gene is possibly TRBD2 (5 bases). V lost 0 bases to trimming and J lost 5 bases, with 10 bases between them. Germline V gives CDR1 MNHGY, CDR2 SAAAGT. The CDR3 consists of 15 residues. CDR3 bases: TGTGCCAGCAGTTACTCCGGGGTAGGGACCGGGGAGCTGTTTTTT. Protein product: CASSYSGVGTGELFF.